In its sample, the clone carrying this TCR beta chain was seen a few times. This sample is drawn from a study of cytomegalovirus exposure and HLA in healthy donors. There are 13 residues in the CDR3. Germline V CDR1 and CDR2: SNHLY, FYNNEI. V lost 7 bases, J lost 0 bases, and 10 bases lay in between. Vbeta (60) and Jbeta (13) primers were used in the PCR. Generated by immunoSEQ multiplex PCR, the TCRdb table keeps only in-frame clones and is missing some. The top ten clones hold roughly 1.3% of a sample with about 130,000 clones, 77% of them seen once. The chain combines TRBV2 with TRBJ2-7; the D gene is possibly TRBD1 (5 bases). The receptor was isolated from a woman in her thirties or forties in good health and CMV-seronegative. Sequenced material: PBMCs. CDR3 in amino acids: CASNRQSSYEQYF. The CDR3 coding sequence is TGTGCCAGCAACAGACAGAGCTCCTACGAGCAGTACTTC. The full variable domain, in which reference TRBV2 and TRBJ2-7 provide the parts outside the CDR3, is EPEVTQTPSHQVTQMGQEVILRCVPISNHLYFYWYRQILGQKVEFLVSFYNNEISEKSEIFDDQFSVERPDGSNFTLKIRSTKLEDSAMYFCASNRQSSYEQYFGPGTRLTVT.